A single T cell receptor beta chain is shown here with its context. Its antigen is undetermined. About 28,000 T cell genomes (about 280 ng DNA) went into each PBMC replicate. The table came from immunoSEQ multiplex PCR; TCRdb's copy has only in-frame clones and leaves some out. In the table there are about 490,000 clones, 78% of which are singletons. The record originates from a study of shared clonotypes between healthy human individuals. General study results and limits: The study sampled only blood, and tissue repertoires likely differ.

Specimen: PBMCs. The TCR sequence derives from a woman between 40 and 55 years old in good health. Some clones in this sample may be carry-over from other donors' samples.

CDR3 residues: CASSLGGPGTGELFF. DNA for the CDR3: TGTGCCAGCAGCTTAGGGGGACCGGGAACCGGGGAGCTGTTTTTT. This rearrangement joins TRBV7-7 to TRBJ2-2, with D perhaps being TRBD1 or TRBD2 (5 bases each). Germline V lookup: CDR1 SSHAT, CDR2 FNYEAQ (reference sequence). Trimming took off 1 base at V and 5 bases at J, with 11 bases between the two ends. The CDR3 spans 15 residues.